This T cell receptor (beta chain) was captured in a study of PD-1 blockade in classical Hodgkin lymphoma. As for this clone: Its cognate antigen is unknown.

Points from the study as a whole: It was reported that newly diagnosed patients had less baseline TCR diversity than healthy donors.

The length of the CDR3 is 16 residues. V gave up 4 bases and J gave up 4 bases; unmatched junction bases: 11. CDR1 is LNHNV, CDR2 YYDKDF, per germline (reference sequence). The time point was: newly diagnosed, previously untreated cHL patient sample. Newly diagnosed classical Hodgkin lymphoma PBMCs, still untreated, provided the comparison samples. The table came from immunoSEQ multiplex PCR; TCRdb's copy has only in-frame clones and leaves some out. The top ten hold 8% to 9.5% of the sample, which has about 16,000 clones, approximately 84% seen once. This clonotype was obtained from a human donor with classical Hodgkin lymphoma. V gene TRBV15 combines with J gene TRBJ2-3; 7 nucleotides align to TRBD1. The specimen was peripheral blood mononuclear cells (PBMCs). The CDR3 region is CATSTNRQGSSDTQYF. In DNA, the CDR3 is TGTGCCACCAGCACCAACCGACAGGGTAGTTCAGATACGCAGTATTTT.